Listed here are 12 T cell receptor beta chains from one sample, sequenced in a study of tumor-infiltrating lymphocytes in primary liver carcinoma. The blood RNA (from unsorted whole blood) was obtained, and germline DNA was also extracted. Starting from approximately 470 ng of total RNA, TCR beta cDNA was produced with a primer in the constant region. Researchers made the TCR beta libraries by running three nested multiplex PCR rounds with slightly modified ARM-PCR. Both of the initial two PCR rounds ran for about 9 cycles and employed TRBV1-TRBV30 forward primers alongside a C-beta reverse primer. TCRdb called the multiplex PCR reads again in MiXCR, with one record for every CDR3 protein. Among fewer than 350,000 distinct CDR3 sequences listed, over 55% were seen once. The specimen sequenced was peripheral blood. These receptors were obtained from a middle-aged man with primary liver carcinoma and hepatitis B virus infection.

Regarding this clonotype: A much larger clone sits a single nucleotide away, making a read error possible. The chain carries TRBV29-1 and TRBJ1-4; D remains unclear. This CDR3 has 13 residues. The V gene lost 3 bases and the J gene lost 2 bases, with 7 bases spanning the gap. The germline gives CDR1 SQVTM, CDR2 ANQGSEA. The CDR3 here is CSVERQTNEKLFF. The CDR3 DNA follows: TGCAGCGTTGAGCGGCAGACTAATGAAAAACTGTTTTTT. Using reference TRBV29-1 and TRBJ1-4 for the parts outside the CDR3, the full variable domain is SAVISQKPSRDICQRGTSLTIQCQVDSQVTMMFWYRQQPGQSLTLIATANQGSEATYESGFVIDKFPISRPNLTFSTLTVSNMSPEDSSIYLCSVERQTNEKLFFGSGTQLSVL.

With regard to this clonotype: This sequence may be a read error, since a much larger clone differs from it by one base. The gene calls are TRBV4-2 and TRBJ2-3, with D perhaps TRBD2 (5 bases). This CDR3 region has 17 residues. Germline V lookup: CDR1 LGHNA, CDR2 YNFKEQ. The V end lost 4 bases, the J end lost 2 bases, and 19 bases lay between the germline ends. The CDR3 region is CASSRSPSQTLTDTQYF. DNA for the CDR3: TGTGCCAGCAGCCGATCTCCTAGCCAAACCCTCACAGATACGCAGTATTTT.

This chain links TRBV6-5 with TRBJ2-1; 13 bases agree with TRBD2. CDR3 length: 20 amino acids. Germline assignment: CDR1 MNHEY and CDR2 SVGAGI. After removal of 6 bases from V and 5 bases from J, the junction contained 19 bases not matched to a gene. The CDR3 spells CASSFITGWTSGSGNNEQFF. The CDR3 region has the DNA TGTGCCAGCAGCTTCATCACGGGTTGGACTAGCGGGAGTGGCAACAATGAGCAGTTCTTC.

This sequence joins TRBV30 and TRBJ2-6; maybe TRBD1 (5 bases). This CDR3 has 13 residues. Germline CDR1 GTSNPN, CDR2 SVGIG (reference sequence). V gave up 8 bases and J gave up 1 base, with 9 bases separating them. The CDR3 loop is CAIQVSGANVLTF. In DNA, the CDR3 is TGTGCCATACAGGTGTCTGGGGCCAACGTCCTGACTTTC.

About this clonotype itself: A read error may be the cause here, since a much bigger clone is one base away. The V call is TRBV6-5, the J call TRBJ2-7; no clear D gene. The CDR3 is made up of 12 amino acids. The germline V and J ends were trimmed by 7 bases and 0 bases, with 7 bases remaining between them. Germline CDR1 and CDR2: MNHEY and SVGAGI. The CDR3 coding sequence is TGTGCCAGCACCCGGAGCTCCTACGAGCAGTACTTC. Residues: CASTRSSYEQYF.

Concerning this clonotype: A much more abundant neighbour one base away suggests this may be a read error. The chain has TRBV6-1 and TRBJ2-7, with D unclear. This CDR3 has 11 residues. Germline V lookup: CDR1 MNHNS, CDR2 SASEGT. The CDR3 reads CATSPQYERYF. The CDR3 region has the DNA TGTGCCACCAGCCCTCAGTACGAGCGGTACTTC.

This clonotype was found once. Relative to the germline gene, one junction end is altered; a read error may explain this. CDR3 sequence (DNA): TGTGCCAGCAGCCCCGGACACTTCAATGGCTACACTTTC. This sequence encodes CASSPGHFNGYTF. The chain combines TRBV11-2 with TRBJ1-2; a weak D match, TRBD1 (5 bases). Germline CDR1 reads SGHAT; CDR2 reads FQNNGV. CDR3 length: 13 residues.

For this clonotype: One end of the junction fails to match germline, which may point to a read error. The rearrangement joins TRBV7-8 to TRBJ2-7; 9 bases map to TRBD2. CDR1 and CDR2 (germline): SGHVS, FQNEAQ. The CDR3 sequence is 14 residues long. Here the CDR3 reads CASSKRTSVYKQYF. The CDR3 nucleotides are TGTGCCAGCAGCAAACGGACTAGCGTCTACAAGCAGTACTTC.

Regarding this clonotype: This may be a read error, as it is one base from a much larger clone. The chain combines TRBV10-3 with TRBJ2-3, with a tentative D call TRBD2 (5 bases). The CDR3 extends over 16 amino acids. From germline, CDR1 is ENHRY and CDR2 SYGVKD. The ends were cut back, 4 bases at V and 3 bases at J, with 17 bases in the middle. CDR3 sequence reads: CAISVSWIAITDTQYF. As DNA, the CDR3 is TGTGCCATCAGTGTGTCGTGGATAGCGATAACAGATACGCAGTATTTT.

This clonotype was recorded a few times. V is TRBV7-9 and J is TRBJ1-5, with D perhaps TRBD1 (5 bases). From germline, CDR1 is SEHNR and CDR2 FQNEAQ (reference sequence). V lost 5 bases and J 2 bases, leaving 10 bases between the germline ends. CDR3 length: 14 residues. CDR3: CASSHAGGNQPQHF. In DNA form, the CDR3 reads TGTGCCAGCAGCCACGCGGGGGGCAATCAGCCCCAGCATTTT.

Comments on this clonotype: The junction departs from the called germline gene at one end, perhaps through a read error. The CDR3 nucleotides are TGTGCCATCAGCTTGGACATGAACACCGGGGAGCTGTTTTTT. Translating gives CAISLDMNTGELFF. V usage is TRBV11-2 and J usage is TRBJ2-2, with D possibly TRBD1 on 5 matching bases. The germline gives CDR1 SGHAT, CDR2 FQNNGV. The CDR3 length is 14 residues.

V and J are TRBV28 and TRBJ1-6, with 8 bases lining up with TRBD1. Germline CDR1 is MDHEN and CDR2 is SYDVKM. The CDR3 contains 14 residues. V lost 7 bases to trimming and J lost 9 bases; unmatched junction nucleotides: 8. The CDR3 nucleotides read TGTGCCAGCACCATCCTGGACAGGGCTTCACCCCTCCACTTT. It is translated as CASTILDRASPLHF.